This T cell receptor (beta chain) was identified in a study of cytomegalovirus exposure and HLA in healthy donors. Background on the study: About 82 million unique TCRs from HLA-typed donors were held in an early release of data. The Caucasian-associated ancestry cluster held roughly 78% of some 420 genotyped donors. Study results and limitations: Solely CMV serostatus was available to characterize immune exposure. Accurate HLA-A and HLA-B prediction from TCR beta sequences was reported for most subjects.

J lost 0 bases, V lost 5 bases, and 7 bases had no gene match. The germline CDR1 and CDR2 sequences are LNHNV and YYDKDF (reference sequence). This CDR3 contains 16 residues. A note on this clone: Its antigen is unidentified.

PCR used 60 Vbeta primers and 13 Jbeta primers. TCRdb's table, derived via immunoSEQ multiplex PCR, lists solely in-frame clones and lacks some. This table has fewer than 200,000 clones, around 80% appearing once. The sequence was collected from a woman in her 50s in good health and CMV-seropositive. V and J are TRBV15 and TRBJ1-5, with 7 bases that match TRBD1. Source material: PBMCs. The CDR3 region has the DNA TGTGCCACCAGCCGAGGGACAGACTTTAGCAATCAGCCCCAGCATTTT. It codes for CATSRGTDFSNQPQHF.